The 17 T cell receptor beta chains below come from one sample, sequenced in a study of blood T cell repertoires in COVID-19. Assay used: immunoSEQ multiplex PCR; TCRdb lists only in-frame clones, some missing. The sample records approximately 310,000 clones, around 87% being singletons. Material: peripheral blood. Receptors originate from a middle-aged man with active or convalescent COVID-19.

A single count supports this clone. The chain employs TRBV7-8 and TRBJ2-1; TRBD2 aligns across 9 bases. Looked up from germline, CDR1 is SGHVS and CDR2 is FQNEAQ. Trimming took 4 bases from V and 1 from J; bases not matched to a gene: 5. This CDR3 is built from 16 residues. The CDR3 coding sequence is TGTGCCAGCAGCTCCGGGACTAGCCCGTCCTACAATGAGCAGTTCTTC. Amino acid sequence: CASSSGTSPSYNEQFF. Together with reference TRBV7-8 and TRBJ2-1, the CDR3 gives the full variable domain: GAGVSQSPRYKVAKRGQDVALRCDPISGHVSLFWYQQALGQGPEFLTYFQNEAQLDKSGLPSDRFFAERPEGSVSTLKIQRTQQEDSAVYLCASSSGTSPSYNEQFFGPGTRLTVL.

The CDR3 coding sequence is TGTGCCAGCAGTTACGTCCGGGACAGGGAACCTGAAGCTTTCTTT. Protein: CASSYVRDREPEAFF. The J gene is TRBJ1-1, the V gene TRBV6-5; 9 nucleotides agree with TRBD1. V dropped 2 bases and J dropped 6; count of bases not matched to a gene: 7. The CDR3 totals 15 residues. Germline CDR1 reads MNHEY; CDR2 reads SVGAGI.

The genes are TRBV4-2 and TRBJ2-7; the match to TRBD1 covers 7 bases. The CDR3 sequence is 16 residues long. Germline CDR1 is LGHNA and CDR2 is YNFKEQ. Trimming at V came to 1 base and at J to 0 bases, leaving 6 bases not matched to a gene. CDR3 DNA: TGTGCCAGCAGCCAAGCAGCACAGGGGATCTCCTACGAGCAGTACTTC. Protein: CASSQAAQGISYEQYF.

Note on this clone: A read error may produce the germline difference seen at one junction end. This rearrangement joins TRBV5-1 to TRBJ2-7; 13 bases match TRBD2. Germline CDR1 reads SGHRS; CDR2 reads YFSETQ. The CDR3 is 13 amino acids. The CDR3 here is CASSPGTSGDANF. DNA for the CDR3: TGCGCCAGCAGCCCCGGGACTAGCGGGGACGCTAACTTC.

CDR3 DNA: TGTGCCAGCAGCCAAGGGACAGAGAACACTGAAGCTTTCTTT. It codes for CASSQGTENTEAFF. The chain couples TRBV3-1 (or the pseudogene TRBV3-2) to TRBJ1-1, with D possibly being TRBD1 (6 bases). This CDR3 has 14 residues. CDR1 LGHDT and CDR2 YNNKEL come from the germline V gene (reference sequence). V was pared by 1 base and J by 1 base, with 7 bases between.

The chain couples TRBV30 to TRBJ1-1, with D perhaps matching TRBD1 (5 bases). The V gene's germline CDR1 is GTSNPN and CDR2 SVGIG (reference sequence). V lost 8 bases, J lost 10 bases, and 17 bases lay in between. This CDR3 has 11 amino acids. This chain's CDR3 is CAGHLQRGAFF. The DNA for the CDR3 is TGTGCCGGACATTTACAAAGGGGAGCTTTCTTT. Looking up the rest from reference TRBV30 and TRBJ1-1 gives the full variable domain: SQTIHQWPATLVQPVGSPLSLECTVEGTSNPNLYWYRQAAGRGLQLLFYSVGIGQISSEVPQNLSASRPQDRQFILSSKKLLLSDSGFYLCAGHLQRGAFFGQGTRLTVV.

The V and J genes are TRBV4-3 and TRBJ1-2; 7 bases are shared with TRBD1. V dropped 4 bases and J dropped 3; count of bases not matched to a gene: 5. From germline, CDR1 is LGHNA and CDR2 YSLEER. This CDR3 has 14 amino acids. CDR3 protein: CASSPRQGDYGYTF. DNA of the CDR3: TGCGCCAGCAGCCCCCGTCAGGGGGACTATGGCTACACCTTC.

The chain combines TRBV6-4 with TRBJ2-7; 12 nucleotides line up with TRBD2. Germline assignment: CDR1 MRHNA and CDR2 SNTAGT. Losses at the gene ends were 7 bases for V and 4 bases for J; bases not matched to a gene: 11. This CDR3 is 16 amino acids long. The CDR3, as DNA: TGTGCCAGCACCTCACCGAGAGGGACTAGCGGGTACGAGCAGTACTTC. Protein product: CASTSPRGTSGYEQYF.

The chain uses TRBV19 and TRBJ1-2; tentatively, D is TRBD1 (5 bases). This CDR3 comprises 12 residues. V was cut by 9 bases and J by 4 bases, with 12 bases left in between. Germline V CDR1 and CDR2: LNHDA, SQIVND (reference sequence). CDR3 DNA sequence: TGTGCCAGCGCCGACAGACCCTATGGCTACACCTTC. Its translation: CASADRPYGYTF.

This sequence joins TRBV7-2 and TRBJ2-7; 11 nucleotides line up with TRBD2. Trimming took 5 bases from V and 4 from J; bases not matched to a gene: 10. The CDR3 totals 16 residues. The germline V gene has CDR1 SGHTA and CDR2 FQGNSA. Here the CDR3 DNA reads TGTGCCAGCAGCAGTTTTAGCGGGGGGGTAGTGTACGAGCAGTACTTC. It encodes CASSSFSGGVVYEQYF. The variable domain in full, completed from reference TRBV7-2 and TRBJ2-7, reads GAGVSQSPSNKVTEKGKDVELRCDPISGHTALYWYRQSLGQGLEFLIYFQGNSAPDKSGLPSDRFSAERTGGSVSTLTIQRTQQEDSAVYLCASSSFSGGVVYEQYFGPGTRLTVT.

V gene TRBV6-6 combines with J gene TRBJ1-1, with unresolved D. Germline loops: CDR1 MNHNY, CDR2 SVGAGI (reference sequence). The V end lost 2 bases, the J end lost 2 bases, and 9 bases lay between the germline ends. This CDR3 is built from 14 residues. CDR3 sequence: CASSYGQANTEAFF. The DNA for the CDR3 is TGTGCCAGCAGTTACGGGCAGGCTAACACTGAAGCTTTCTTT.

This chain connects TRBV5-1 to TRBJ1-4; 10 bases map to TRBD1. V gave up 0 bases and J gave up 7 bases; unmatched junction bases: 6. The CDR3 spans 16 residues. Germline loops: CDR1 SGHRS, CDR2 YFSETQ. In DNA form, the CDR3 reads TGCGCCAGCAGCTTGGGACAGGGGGCGCGGGGTGAAAAACTGTTTTTT. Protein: CASSLGQGARGEKLFF.

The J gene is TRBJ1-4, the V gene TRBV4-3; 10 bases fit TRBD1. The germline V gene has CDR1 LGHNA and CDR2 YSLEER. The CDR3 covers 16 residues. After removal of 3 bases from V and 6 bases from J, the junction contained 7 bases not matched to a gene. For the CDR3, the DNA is TGCGCCAGCAGCCACCTTGGGACAGGGGATGATGAAAAACTGTTTTTT. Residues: CASSHLGTGDDEKLFF.

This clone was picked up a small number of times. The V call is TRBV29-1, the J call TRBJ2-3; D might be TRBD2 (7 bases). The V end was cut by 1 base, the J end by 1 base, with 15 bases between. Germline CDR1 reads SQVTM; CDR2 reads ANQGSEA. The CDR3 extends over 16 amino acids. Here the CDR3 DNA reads TGCAGCGTTGAAGGAGGGGGGGGCATCGGCACAGATACGCAGTATTTT. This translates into CSVEGGGGIGTDTQYF.

CDR3 loop: CASSFGGMVTDTQYF. The CDR3 DNA reads TGTGCCAGCAGCTTCGGGGGAATGGTCACAGATACGCAGTATTTT. The chain couples TRBV7-2 to TRBJ2-3, with D perhaps TRBD2 (6 bases). Germline lookup yields CDR1 SGHTA and CDR2 FQGNSA. V was clipped by 3 bases and J by 2 bases, with 12 bases between them. The CDR3 extends over 15 amino acids. Looking up the rest from reference TRBV7-2 and TRBJ2-3 gives the full variable domain: GAGVSQSPSNKVTEKGKDVELRCDPISGHTALYWYRQSLGQGLEFLIYFQGNSAPDKSGLPSDRFSAERTGGSVSTLTIQRTQQEDSAVYLCASSFGGMVTDTQYFGPGTRLTVL.

The CDR3 sequence: CASSPFELALSTDTQYF. The CDR3 coding sequence is TGTGCCAGCAGCCCCTTCGAACTAGCGCTGAGCACAGATACGCAGTATTTT. The chain couples TRBV6-2 or TRBV6-3 to TRBJ2-3; 7 positions agree with TRBD2. V lost 6 bases, J lost 0 bases, and 12 bases stayed unmatched. The CDR3 runs 17 residues. Germline V gene lookup returns CDR1 MNHEY and CDR2 SVGEGT.

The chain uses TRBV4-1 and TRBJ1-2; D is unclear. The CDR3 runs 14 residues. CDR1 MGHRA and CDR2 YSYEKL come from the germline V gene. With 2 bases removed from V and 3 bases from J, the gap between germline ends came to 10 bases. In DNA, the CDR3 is TGCGCCAGCAGCCAAATGCGTACAGACTATGGCTACACCTTC. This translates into CASSQMRTDYGYTF.